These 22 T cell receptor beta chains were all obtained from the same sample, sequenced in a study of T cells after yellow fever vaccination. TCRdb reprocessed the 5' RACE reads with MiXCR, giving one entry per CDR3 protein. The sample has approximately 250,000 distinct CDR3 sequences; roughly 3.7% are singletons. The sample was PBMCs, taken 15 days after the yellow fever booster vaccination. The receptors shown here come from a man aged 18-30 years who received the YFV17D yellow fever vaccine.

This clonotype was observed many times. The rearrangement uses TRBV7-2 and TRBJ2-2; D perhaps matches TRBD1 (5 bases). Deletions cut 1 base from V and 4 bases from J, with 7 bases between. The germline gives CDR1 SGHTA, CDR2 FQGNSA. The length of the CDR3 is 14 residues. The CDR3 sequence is CASSLGGGTGELFF. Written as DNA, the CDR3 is TGTGCCAGCAGCTTAGGGGGCGGCACCGGGGAGCTGTTTTTT.

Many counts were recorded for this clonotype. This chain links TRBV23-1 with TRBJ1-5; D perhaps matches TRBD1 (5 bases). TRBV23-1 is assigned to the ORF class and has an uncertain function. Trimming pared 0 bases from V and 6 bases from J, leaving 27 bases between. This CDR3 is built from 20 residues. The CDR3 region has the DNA TGCGCCAGCAGTCAATCTCGTTTATTTCCCGGGACTAGAGAGATTCAGCCCCAGCATTTT. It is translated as CASSQSRLFPGTREIQPQHF.

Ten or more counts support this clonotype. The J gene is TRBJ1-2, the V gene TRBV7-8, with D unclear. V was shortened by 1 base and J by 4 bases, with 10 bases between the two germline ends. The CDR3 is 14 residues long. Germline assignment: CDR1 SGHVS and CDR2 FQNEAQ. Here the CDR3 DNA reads TGTGCCAGCAGCTTAGGTGACATAGGCTATGGCTACACCTTC. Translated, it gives CASSLGDIGYGYTF.

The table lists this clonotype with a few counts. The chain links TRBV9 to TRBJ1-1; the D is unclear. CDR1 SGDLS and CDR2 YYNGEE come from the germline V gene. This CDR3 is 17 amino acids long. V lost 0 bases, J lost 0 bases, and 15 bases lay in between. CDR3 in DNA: TGTGCCAGCAGCGTAGGACCCTCGAGTAATATGAACACTGAAGCTTTCTTT. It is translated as CASSVGPSSNMNTEAFF.

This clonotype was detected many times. The CDR3 region is CASSRYFLGDTEAFF. CDR3 nucleotides: TGCGCCAGCAGCCGATATTTCCTGGGGGACACTGAAGCTTTCTTT. The chain uses TRBV5-1 and TRBJ1-1, with D possibly matching TRBD1 (5 bases). Trimming took 4 bases from V and 3 from J, leaving 16 bases between them. This CDR3 region has 15 residues. Germline V CDR1 and CDR2: SGHRS, YFSETQ.

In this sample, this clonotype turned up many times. CDR3 region: CASNLRNYGYTF. CDR3 in DNA: TGTGCCAGCAACCTGAGGAATTATGGCTACACCTTC. J is TRBJ1-2 and V is TRBV12-3 or TRBV12-4; D not certain. V lost 7 bases to trimming and J lost 5 bases, with 11 bases between them. The CDR3 has 12 residues.

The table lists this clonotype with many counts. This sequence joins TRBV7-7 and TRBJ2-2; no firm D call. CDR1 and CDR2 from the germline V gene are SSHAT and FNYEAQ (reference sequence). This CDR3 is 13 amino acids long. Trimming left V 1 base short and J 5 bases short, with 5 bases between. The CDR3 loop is CASSLESTGELFF. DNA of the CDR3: TGTGCCAGCAGCTTAGAGAGTACCGGGGAGCTGTTTTTT.

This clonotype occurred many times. The CDR3 region is CASSLVGRLNTEAFF. CDR3 coding DNA: TGTGCCAGCAGCTTAGTTGGAAGGTTGAACACTGAAGCTTTCTTT. This sequence joins TRBV7-2 and TRBJ1-1; D gene unclear. Trimming left V 1 base short and J 0 bases short, with 9 bases between. Germline CDR1 SGHTA, CDR2 FQGNSA. The CDR3 has 15 amino acids.

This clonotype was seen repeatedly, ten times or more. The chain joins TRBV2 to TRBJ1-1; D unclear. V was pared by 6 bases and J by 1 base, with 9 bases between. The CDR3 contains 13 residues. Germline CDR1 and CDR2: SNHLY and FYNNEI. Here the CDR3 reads CASSPERNTEAFF. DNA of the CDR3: TGTGCCAGCAGCCCCGAGAGGAACACTGAAGCTTTCTTT.

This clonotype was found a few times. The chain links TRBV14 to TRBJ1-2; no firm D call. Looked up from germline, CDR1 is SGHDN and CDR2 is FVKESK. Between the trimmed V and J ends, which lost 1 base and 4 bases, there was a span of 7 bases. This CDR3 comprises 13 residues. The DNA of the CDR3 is TGTGCCAGCAGCCAAGCACAGACCTATGGCTACACCTTC. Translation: CASSQAQTYGYTF.

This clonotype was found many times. In nucleotides, the CDR3 is TGTGCCAGCAGCAATCCAGGGAGCTCTGGGGCCAACGTCCTGACTTTC. It translates to CASSNPGSSGANVLTF. This chain uses TRBV2 with TRBJ2-6; the D gene could be TRBD1 or TRBD2 (5 bases each). The germline V and J ends were trimmed by 6 bases and 0 bases, with 12 bases remaining between them. Looked up from germline, CDR1 is SNHLY and CDR2 is FYNNEI. This CDR3 comprises 16 residues. Full variable domain (outside the CDR3, taken from reference TRBV2 and TRBJ2-6): EPEVTQTPSHQVTQMGQEVILRCVPISNHLYFYWYRQILGQKVEFLVSFYNNEISEKSEIFDDQFSVERPDGSNFTLKIRSTKLEDSAMYFCASSNPGSSGANVLTFGAGSRLTVL.

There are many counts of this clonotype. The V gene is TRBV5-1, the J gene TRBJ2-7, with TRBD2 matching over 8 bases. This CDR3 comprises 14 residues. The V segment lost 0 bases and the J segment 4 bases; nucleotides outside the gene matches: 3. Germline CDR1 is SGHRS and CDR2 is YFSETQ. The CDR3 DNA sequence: TGCGCCAGCAGCTTGGGCGGGGGGCGGTACGAGCAGTACGTC. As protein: CASSLGGGRYEQYV.

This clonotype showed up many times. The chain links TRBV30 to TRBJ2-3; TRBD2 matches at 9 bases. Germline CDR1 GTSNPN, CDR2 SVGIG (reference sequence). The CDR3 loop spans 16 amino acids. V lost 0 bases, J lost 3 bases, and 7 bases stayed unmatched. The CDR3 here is CAWSVYSGGLTDTQYF. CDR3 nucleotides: TGTGCCTGGAGTGTATATAGCGGGGGTTTGACAGATACGCAGTATTTT.

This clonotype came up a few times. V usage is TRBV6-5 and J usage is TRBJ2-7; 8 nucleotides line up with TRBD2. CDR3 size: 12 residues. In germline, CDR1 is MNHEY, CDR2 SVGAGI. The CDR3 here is CASSSSGGPSSV. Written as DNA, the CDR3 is TGTGCCAGCAGTTCCTCGGGGGGGCCATCCAGTGTC.

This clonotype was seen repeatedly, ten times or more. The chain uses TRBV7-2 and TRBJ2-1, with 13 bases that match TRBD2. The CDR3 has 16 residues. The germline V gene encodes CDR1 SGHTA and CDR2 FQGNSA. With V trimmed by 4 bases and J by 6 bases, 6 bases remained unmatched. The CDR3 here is CASSSWRLAGGNEQFF. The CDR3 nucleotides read TGTGCCAGCAGCTCATGGCGACTAGCGGGGGGCAATGAGCAGTTCTTC.

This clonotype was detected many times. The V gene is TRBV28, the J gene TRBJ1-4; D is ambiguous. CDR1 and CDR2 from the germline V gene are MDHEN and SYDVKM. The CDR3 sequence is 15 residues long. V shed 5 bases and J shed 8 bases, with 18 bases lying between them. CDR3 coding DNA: TGTGCCAGCAGTGCTCAGCAGTTCAGAGGCGAAAAACTGTTTTTT. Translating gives CASSAQQFRGEKLFF.

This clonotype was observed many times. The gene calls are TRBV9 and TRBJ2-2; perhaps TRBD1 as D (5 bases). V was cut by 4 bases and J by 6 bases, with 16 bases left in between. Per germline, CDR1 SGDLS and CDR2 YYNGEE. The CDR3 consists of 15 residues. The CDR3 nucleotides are TGTGCCAGCAGCTCCCGAGGTGGGGCAGCCGGGGAGCTGTTTTTT. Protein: CASSSRGGAAGELFF. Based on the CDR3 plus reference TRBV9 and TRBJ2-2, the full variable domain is DSGVTQTPKHLITATGQRVTLRCSPRSGDLSVYWYQQSLDQGLQFLIQYYNGEERAKGNILERFSAQQFPDLHSELNLSSLELGDSALYFCASSSRGGAAGELFFGEGSRLTVL.

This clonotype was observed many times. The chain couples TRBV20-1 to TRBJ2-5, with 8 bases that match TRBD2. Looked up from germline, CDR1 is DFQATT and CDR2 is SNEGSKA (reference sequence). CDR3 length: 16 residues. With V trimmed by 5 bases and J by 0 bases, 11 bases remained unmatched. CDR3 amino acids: CSAHGSFGGDQETQYF. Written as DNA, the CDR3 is TGCAGTGCTCACGGATCGTTCGGGGGGGACCAAGAGACCCAGTACTTC.

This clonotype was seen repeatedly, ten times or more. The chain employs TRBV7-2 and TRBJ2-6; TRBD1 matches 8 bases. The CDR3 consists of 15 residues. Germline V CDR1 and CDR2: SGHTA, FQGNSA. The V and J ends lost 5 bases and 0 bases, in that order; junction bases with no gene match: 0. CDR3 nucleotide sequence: TGTGCCAGCAGCGGACAGGGCTCTGGGGCCAACGTCCTGACTTTC. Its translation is CASSGQGSGANVLTF.

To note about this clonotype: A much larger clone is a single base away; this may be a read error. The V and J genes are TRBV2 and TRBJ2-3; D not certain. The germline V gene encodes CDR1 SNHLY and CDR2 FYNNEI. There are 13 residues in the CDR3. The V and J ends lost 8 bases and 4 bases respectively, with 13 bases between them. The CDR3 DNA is TGTGCCAGCGTAAGGTTTCCCTCAGATACGCAGTATTTT. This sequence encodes CASVRFPSDTQYF.

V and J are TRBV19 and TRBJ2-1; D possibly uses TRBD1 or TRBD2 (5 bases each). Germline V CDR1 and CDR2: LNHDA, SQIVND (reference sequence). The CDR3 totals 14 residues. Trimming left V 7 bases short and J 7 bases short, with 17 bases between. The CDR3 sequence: CASMWQAGTNEQFF. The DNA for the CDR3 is TGTGCCAGTATGTGGCAGGCCGGGACGAATGAGCAGTTCTTC.

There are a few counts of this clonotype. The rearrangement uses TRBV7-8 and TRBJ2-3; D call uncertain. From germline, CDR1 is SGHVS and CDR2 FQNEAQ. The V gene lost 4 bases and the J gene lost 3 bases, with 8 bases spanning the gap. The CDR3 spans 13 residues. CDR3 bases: TGTGCCAGCAGCTCAGACCAGACAGATACGCAGTATTTT. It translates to CASSSDQTDTQYF.